These 12 T cell receptor beta chains were all obtained from the same sample, sequenced in a study of vaccination effects on CD4 cells after COVID-19. These receptors' targets are unknown. Expansion with viral peptide pools was applied to antigen-specific CD4+ T cells by the ViraFEST assay prior to sequencing. Having been cultured for around nine days, the cells underwent CD4+ T cell isolation. Absence of prior SARS-CoV-2 infection characterized the vaccine recipients, who showed negative nucleocapsid antibodies. Repertoires were generated with immunoSEQ multiplex PCR, while TCRdb's copy carries only in-frame clones and drops some. Of about 55,000 clones in the sample, under 70% were seen once. Specimen: CD4+ T cells from PBMCs cultured with SARS-CoV-2 spike peptides, collected before COVID-19 vaccination. The receptors were sampled from a human donor who received a COVID-19 vaccine.

The V call is TRBV7-2, the J call TRBJ2-1; 9 bases match TRBD1. This CDR3 is built from 15 residues. Unmatched junction bases numbered 3, after V lost 6 bases and J lost 0 bases. Germline CDR1 is SGHTA and CDR2 is FQGNSA. CDR3 bases: TGTGCCAGCAGACTGACAGGGGGCTCCTACAATGAGCAGTTCTTC. Translation gives CASRLTGGSYNEQFF.

The V gene is TRBV6-2 or TRBV6-3, the J gene TRBJ1-6; 7 nucleotides line up with TRBD1. Germline CDR1 reads MNHEY; CDR2 reads SVGEGT. The V segment lost 5 bases and the J segment 10 bases; nucleotides outside the gene matches: 5. CDR3 length: 13 amino acids. The CDR3: CASSAGDRSPLHF. The DNA of the CDR3 is TGTGCCAGCAGTGCAGGGGACAGATCACCCCTCCACTTT.

In DNA, the CDR3 is TGTGCCTGGAGTGTGCCAACAGCCGGGACAGGGAACACTGAAGCTTTCTTT. Protein: CAWSVPTAGTGNTEAFF. This rearrangement joins TRBV30 to TRBJ1-1, with 8 bases matching TRBD1. The J segment lost 1 base and the V segment lost 0 bases, leaving 10 bases of the junction unmatched. The CDR3 has 17 amino acids. Germline values: CDR1 GTSNPN, CDR2 SVGIG (reference sequence).

This clone was seen more than once but under ten times. One end of the junction does not line up with germline, which may come from a read error. The CDR3 spells CATSDSGRPPLF. As DNA, the CDR3 is TGTGCCACCAGTGATTCCGGACGGCCCCCTCTCTTT. The gene calls are TRBV24-1 and TRBJ1-1, with D unclear. The CDR3 length is 12 residues. CDR1 and CDR2 (germline): KGHDR, SFDVKD.

The chain couples TRBV19 to TRBJ1-5; D ambiguous. Germline loops: CDR1 LNHDA, CDR2 SQIVND (reference sequence). The CDR3 extends over 17 amino acids. V was pared by 0 bases and J by 3 bases, with 15 bases between. The CDR3 sequence is CASSIEARREVNQPQHF. The CDR3 region has the DNA TGTGCCAGTAGTATAGAAGCGCGGCGGGAAGTCAATCAGCCCCAGCATTTT.

The V and J genes are TRBV5-4 and TRBJ2-3, with TRBD2 matching 8 bases. The length of the CDR3 is 17 residues. Germline V gene data show CDR1 as SGHNT and CDR2 as YYREEE (reference sequence). V lost 0 bases, J lost 5 bases, and 11 bases stayed unmatched. The CDR3 sequence: CASSLAPSSGAEDTQYF. The CDR3 DNA reads as TGTGCCAGCAGCTTGGCTCCAAGTAGCGGGGCTGAAGATACGCAGTATTTT.

J is TRBJ2-1 and V is TRBV9, with D possibly TRBD2 on 6 matching bases. The CDR3 loop spans 16 amino acids. Trimming left V 2 bases short and J 7 bases short, with 19 bases between. CDR1 and CDR2 from the germline V gene are SGDLS and YYNGEE. The CDR3 DNA reads as TGTGCCAGCAGCGTCAGGCCGGAGTTGGGGGGAAATGAGCAGTTCTTC. Its protein product is CASSVRPELGGNEQFF.

This sequence joins TRBV11-3 and TRBJ2-4; D gene uncertain. CDR1 is SGHNT and CDR2 is YENEEA in the germline V gene. This CDR3 comprises 14 residues. V lost 4 bases to trimming and J lost 0 bases, with 7 bases between them. The CDR3 DNA reads TGTGCCAGCAGCTCCCCAAGAGCCAAAAACATTCAGTACTTC. Translation: CASSSPRAKNIQYF.

V and J are TRBV15 and TRBJ1-1; a weak D match, TRBD1 (5 bases). V was clipped by 5 bases and J by 0 bases, with 10 bases between them. Per the germline V gene, CDR1 is LNHNV and CDR2 is YYDKDF (reference sequence). The CDR3 covers 14 residues. DNA for the CDR3: TGTGCCACCAGCCCCGACAGACTGAACACTGAAGCTTTCTTT. Encoded protein: CATSPDRLNTEAFF.

The genes are TRBV14 and TRBJ1-2; 8 positions match TRBD1. CDR3 length equals 14 residues. The V segment lost 4 bases and the J segment 7 bases; nucleotides outside the gene matches: 8. Germline V gene sequence: CDR1 SGHDN, CDR2 FVKESK. CDR3 loop: CASSRAGGAGGYTF. DNA of the CDR3: TGTGCCAGCAGCCGAGCAGGGGGCGCAGGTGGCTACACCTTC. The variable domain in full, with the rest retrieved from reference TRBV14 and TRBJ1-2, is EAGVTQFPSHSVIEKGQTVTLRCDPISGHDNLYWYRRVMGKEIKFLLHFVKESKQDESGMPNNRFLAERTGGTYSTLKVQPAELEDSGVYFCASSRAGGAGGYTFGSGTRLTVV.

The chain carries TRBV6-5 and TRBJ2-7; TRBD2 aligns across 7 bases. CDR3 size: 14 residues. CDR1 and CDR2 from the germline V gene are MNHEY and SVGAGI. V lost 5 bases and J lost 4; bases outside the gene matches: 8. The CDR3 is CASSPPGLPYEQYF. The CDR3 nucleotides are TGTGCCAGCAGTCCCCCGGGACTACCTTACGAGCAGTACTTC.

The V and J genes are TRBV3-1 (or the pseudogene TRBV3-2) and TRBJ2-3; the match to TRBD2 covers 10 bases. J gave up 1 base and V 4 bases, and 8 bases lay outside the gene matches. The CDR3 length is 17 residues. Germline V gene sequence: CDR1 LGHDT, CDR2 YNNKEL (reference sequence). CDR3 nucleotide sequence: TGTGCCAGCAGCCTCAGGGTGGGGACTAGCGGCACAGATACGCAGTATTTT. This codes for CASSLRVGTSGTDTQYF.